This T cell receptor (beta chain) emerged from a study of cytomegalovirus exposure and HLA in healthy donors. Study-level information: Per a later analysis, the approximately 690 first-cohort and some 110 validation repertoires shared one platform. Whole-study results and caveats: The study labeled 150 or so TCR beta chains cytomegalovirus-associated.

The length of the CDR3 is 16 residues. In germline, CDR1 is MDHEN, CDR2 SYDVKM. Trimming at V came to 3 bases and at J to 3 bases, leaving 4 bases not matched to a gene. This clone was detected once. Its antigen remains unknown. Sequencing used immunoSEQ multiplex PCR; TCRdb keeps in-frame clones, though not all of them. The profile shows 150,000 to 200,000 clones, approximately 89% of them singletons. The sample taken for sequencing was PBMCs. The rearrangement links TRBV28 to TRBJ1-3; 11 bases are shared with TRBD1. This clonotype was sampled from a man aged 18 to 30 in good health and CMV-seropositive. CDR3 nucleotides: TGTGCCAGCAGTTTCCGGGGACAGGGGGGTGGAAACACCATATATTTT. Translated, it gives CASSFRGQGGGNTIYF.